This T cell receptor beta chain was observed in a study of CD8 T cells in ankylosing spondylitis. TCRdb reprocessed the 5' RACE reads with MiXCR, giving one entry per CDR3 protein. In the table there are 200,000 to 300,000 distinct CDR3 sequences, about 10% of which are singletons. The sequence was collected from a male donor with ankylosing spondylitis or in good health (not recorded which). Sequenced sample: blood, either unsorted or a sorted T cell fraction (not recorded which).

The CDR3 region is CASSPGAPSPTNEKLFF. The CDR3 nucleotides read TGTGCCAGCTCACCCGGGGCACCATCCCCCACTAATGAAAAACTGTTTTTT. The J gene is TRBJ1-4, the V gene TRBV18; maybe TRBD1 (5 bases). Germline assignment: CDR1 KGHSH and CDR2 LQKENI. Trimming stripped 3 bases from V and 2 bases from J, with 16 bases between. The CDR3 is made up of 17 amino acids.